What follows are 13 T cell receptor beta chains derived from one specimen sequenced in a study of shared clonotypes between healthy human individuals (dated by TCRdb to 2018 to 2020). Library construction relied on the immunoSEQ multiplex PCR assay. Imported from immuneACCESS, the table was reduced by TCRdb to in-frame sequences with V and J called. These copies leave out some clones; in studies compared against another copy, an unresolved V gene accounts for under half, and the cause of the remainder is not known. A total of more than 850,000 clones appear in this sample, 75% to 85% of them only once. About 0.52% of the sample lies in the top ten. The sequenced material came from memory CD4+ T cells from PBMCs. The cell subset or site label for this specimen denotes: CD45RA-negative fraction. The source is a man aged 18 to 29 in good health. Some clones in this sample may be carry-over from other donors' samples.

With respect to this clone: The likely explanation is a read error, given a far larger clone one base away. This same CDR3 is encoded by further DNA sequences in the sample. The rearrangement joins TRBV2 to TRBJ2-2, with 10 bases lining up with TRBD1. The CDR3 runs 16 residues. Germline V gene lookup returns CDR1 SNHLY and CDR2 FYNNEI. CDR3 in amino acids: CASSGTGVGLTGELFF. CDR3 sequence (DNA): TGTGCCAGCTCCGGGACAGGGGTCGGTCTCACCGGGGAGCTGTTTTTC.

This clone came up once. The V call is TRBV6-6, the J call TRBJ2-5; D gene ambiguous. The CDR3 consists of 11 residues. CDR1 and CDR2 (germline): MNHNY, SVGAGI (reference sequence). V gave up 8 bases and J gave up 5 bases, with 9 bases separating them. In DNA form, the CDR3 reads TGTGCCAGCTCGTCCTGGGAGACCCAGTACTTC. The encoded protein is CASSSWETQYF.

The rearrangement joins TRBV6-5 to TRBJ2-7; 8 nucleotides align to TRBD2. Germline V CDR1 and CDR2: MNHEY, SVGAGI. CDR3 length equals 15 residues. Losses at the gene ends were 6 bases for V and 3 bases for J; bases not matched to a gene: 10. CDR3 loop: CASRPPGGQNYEQYF. The CDR3 DNA is TGTGCCAGCAGGCCCCCGGGGGGGCAAAACTACGAGCAGTACTTC.

The chain uses TRBV4-1 and TRBJ2-7; D not resolved. This CDR3 has 16 amino acids. Germline V CDR1 and CDR2: MGHRA, YSYEKL. V was shortened by 0 bases and J by 4 bases, with 16 bases between the two germline ends. In DNA form, the CDR3 reads TGCGCCAGCAGCCAAGATATCCCCGAACAGAAATACGAGCAGTACTTC. Translated: CASSQDIPEQKYEQYF.

V usage is TRBV11-2 and J usage is TRBJ2-1; D is ambiguous. Germline V lookup: CDR1 SGHAT, CDR2 FQNNGV. The CDR3 covers 13 residues. Trimming stripped 1 base from V and 8 bases from J, with 9 bases between. In DNA, the CDR3 is TGTGCCAGCAGCTTAGGTCCCGTTGATGAGCAGTTCTTC. It codes for CASSLGPVDEQFF.

V and J are TRBV5-8 and TRBJ2-4; 7 nucleotides agree with TRBD1. CDR1 SGHTS and CDR2 YDEGEE come from the germline V gene. V was clipped by 2 bases and J by 1 base; unmatched bases: 0. This CDR3 has 14 residues. The CDR3 bases are TGTGCCAGCAGCTTCAGGGGGGCCAAAAACATTCAGTACTTC. Protein sequence: CASSFRGAKNIQYF. Combining the CDR3 with reference TRBV5-8 and TRBJ2-4 gives the whole variable domain EAGVTQSPTHLIKTRGQQATLRCSPISGHTSVYWYQQALGLGLQFLLWYDEGEERNRGNFPPRFSGRQFPNYSSELNVNALELEDSALYLCASSFRGAKNIQYFGAGTRLSVL.

The chain links TRBV4-1 to TRBJ2-5; D remains unclear. The J call may be mistaken, given a closer DNA end match to TRBJ2-7. The germline CDR1 and CDR2 sequences are MGHRA and YSYEKL. The CDR3 is made up of 16 amino acids. The CDR3 region has the DNA TGCGCCAGCAGCCAAGATAACCGCCCCGGGTCCTACGAGCAGTACTTC. The encoded protein is CASSQDNRPGSYEQYF.

The V and J genes are TRBV7-9 and TRBJ2-3; 11 bases match TRBD1. Germline lookup yields CDR1 SEHNR and CDR2 FQNEAQ (reference sequence). J lost 3 bases, V lost 7 bases, and 3 bases had no gene match. The CDR3 extends over 14 amino acids. The CDR3 sequence is CASTRDRGTDTQYF. In DNA, the CDR3 is TGTGCCAGCACCAGGGACAGGGGGACAGATACGCAGTATTTT.

The CDR3 spells CASSTRTGGETNYGYTF. The CDR3 DNA reads as TGTGCCAGCAGCACCCGGACAGGGGGCGAGACAAACTATGGCTACACCTTC. The chain couples TRBV9 to TRBJ1-2, with 11 bases aligning to TRBD1. The V gene's germline CDR1 is SGDLS and CDR2 YYNGEE. This CDR3 comprises 17 residues. Trimming removed 4 bases from V and 2 bases from J; junction bases left unmatched: 10.

This chain connects TRBV5-4 to TRBJ2-3; TRBD2 matches 13 bases. The CDR3 is 18 amino acids. CDR1 is SGHNT, CDR2 YYREEE, per germline (reference sequence). The ends lost 3 bases at V and 2 bases at J; junction bases unmatched: 9. In nucleotides, the CDR3 is TGTGCCAGCAGCTCCTTCGGTGGGACTAGCGGGACCACAGATACGCAGTATTTT. This gives the protein CASSSFGGTSGTTDTQYF.

The V gene is TRBV5-4, the J gene TRBJ1-1, with D unclear. Per germline, CDR1 SGHNT and CDR2 YYREEE (reference sequence). The CDR3 totals 15 residues. V lost 4 bases and J lost 2, with 15 bases in between. The CDR3 spells CASSPSESVNTEAFF. CDR3 sequence (DNA): TGTGCCAGCAGCCCATCCGAAAGCGTTAACACTGAAGCTTTCTTT. The variable domain in full, with the rest retrieved from reference TRBV5-4 and TRBJ1-1, is ETGVTQSPTHLIKTRGQQVTLRCSSQSGHNTVSWYQQALGQGPQFIFQYYREEENGRGNFPPRFSGLQFPNYSSELNVNALELDDSALYLCASSPSESVNTEAFFGQGTRLTVV.

This chain joins TRBV7-2 and TRBJ1-2; D not certain. V lost 1 base and J 1 base, leaving 10 bases between the germline ends. CDR1 is SGHTA, CDR2 FQGNSA, per germline. The CDR3 consists of 15 residues. The CDR3 sequence is CASSLDSNFNYGYTF. The DNA for the CDR3 is TGTGCCAGCAGCTTAGACAGTAATTTTAACTATGGCTACACCTTC.

The genes are TRBV5-4 and TRBJ1-2; TRBD1 matches 11 bases. Trimming at V came to 2 bases and at J to 4 bases, leaving 4 bases not matched to a gene. The CDR3 runs 15 residues. Germline V gene data show CDR1 as SGHNT and CDR2 as YYREEE (reference sequence). The CDR3 nucleotides read TGTGCCAGCAGCTTTAGGACAGGGGGCGGCTATGGCTACACCTTC. It codes for CASSFRTGGGYGYTF.